This is a list of T cell receptor beta chains from one sample in a study of blood T cells in healthy people across ages. TCRdb fed the 5' RACE reads into MiXCR, producing one record per CDR3 protein. Seen here are some 850,000 distinct CDR3 sequences, around 24% observed once, and the top ten hold around 3%. This same sample was also taken into another study, of T cells of mothers and their children.

The material sequenced was blood. The source of these receptors is a boy aged 5-17 years in good health. Each CDR3 is given with its conserved first and last residue. A D gene is named only where the DNA matches it firmly. Clone size is shown for a subset of rows, as once, few, many or a class of expanded clone.

TRBJ2-7	TRBD1	-	TRBV20-1	CSARATGGEQYF	TGCAGTGCTAGGGCGACAGGGGGCGAGCAGTACTTC
TRBJ2-5	-	few	TRBV29-1	CSVAQDWLQETQYF	TGCAGCGTTGCCCAAGATTGGTTACAAGAGACCCAGTACTTC
TRBJ2-5	-	-	TRBV4-1	CASSQPGRGSQETQYF	TGCGCCAGCAGCCAACCGGGGCGAGGCTCCCAAGAGACCCAGTACTTC
TRBJ2-3	-	few	TRBV20-1	CSAQAPARADTQYF	TGCAGTGCCCAGGCGCCCGCCAGAGCAGATACGCAGTATTTT
TRBJ2-5	TRBD2	-	TRBV18	CASSSYSGGSRETQYF	TGTGCCAGCTCATCCTACAGCGGGGGATCGCGAGAGACCCAGTACTTC
TRBJ2-5	TRBD1	-	TRBV12-3/TRBV12-4	CASSRTGQRGAQYF	TGTGCCAGCAGTCGGACAGGCCAGCGAGGGGCCCAGTACTTC
TRBJ2-5	-	many	TRBV12-3/TRBV12-4	CASSLSRGTQYF	TGTGCCAGCAGTTTGTCGAGGGGGACCCAGTACTTC
TRBJ2-5	-	-	TRBV4-1	CASSQPIRDGETQYF	TGCGCCAGCAGCCAACCCATAAGGGACGGAGAGACCCAGTACTTC
TRBJ2-6	-	-	TRBV12-3/TRBV12-4	CASSLGQWDGANVLTF	TGTGCCAGCAGTTTAGGACAGTGGGATGGGGCCAACGTCCTGACTTTC
TRBJ2-5	TRBD2	-	TRBV12-3/TRBV12-4	CASGLAGGDETQYF	TGTGCCAGCGGGCTAGCGGGGGGTGATGAGACCCAGTACTTC
TRBJ1-2	-	-	TRBV29-1	CSGGSGTPRFGGYTF	TGCAGCGGAGGGAGTGGGACACCTCGCTTCGGGGGCTACACCTTC
TRBJ2-1	-	few	TRBV9	CASSVESISYNEQFF	TGTGCCAGCAGCGTAGAGTCCATCTCCTACAATGAGCAGTTCTTC
TRBJ2-7	-	few	TRBV6-2/TRBV6-3	CASSHEGYEQYF	TGTGCCAGCAGCCACGAGGGGTACGAGCAGTACTTC
TRBJ2-1	TRBD2	-	TRBV6-1	CASSEWRGGRDEQFF	TGTGCCAGCAGTGAATGGCGGGGGGGCCGGGATGAGCAGTTCTTC
TRBJ1-1	-	-	TRBV6-5	CASSYRVSWISEAFF	TGTGCCAGCAGTTATAGGGTTTCTTGGATATCTGAAGCTTTCTTT
TRBJ1-2	-	-	TRBV20-1	CSASGDDYGYTF	TGCAGTGCTAGTGGGGATGACTATGGCTACACCTTC
TRBJ2-3	-	-	TRBV7-3	CASSLNGNGGIDTQYF	TGTGCCAGCAGCTTAAATGGGAATGGGGGGATAGATACGCAGTATTTT
TRBJ2-7	TRBD2	many	TRBV27	CASSLSGGSEQYF	TGTGCCAGCAGTCTAAGCGGGGGGAGCGAGCAGTACTTC
TRBJ2-5	TRBD1	-	TRBV20-1	CSFWDSSSQYF	TGCAGTTTCTGGGACAGCTCAAGCCAGTACTTC
TRBJ2-3	-	-	TRBV7-9	CASSPKVLNTQYF	TGTGCCAGCAGCCCCAAGGTCTTAAATACGCAGTATTTT
TRBJ2-7	-	few	TRBV10-3	CAIRDNRDSEQYF	TGTGCCATCAGGGACAACAGGGATTCCGAGCAGTACTTC
TRBJ2-7	-	few	TRBV10-3	CAISEGGQAYEQYF	TGTGCCATCAGTGAAGGAGGGCAGGCCTACGAGCAGTACTTC
TRBJ1-5	-	-	TRBV7-9	CASSLSSYLGPQHF	TGTGCCAGCAGCTTATCCAGTTACCTGGGACCCCAGCATTTT
TRBJ2-6	TRBD2	many	TRBV20-1	CSATPGGTGANVLTF	TGCAGTGCTACGCCGGGAGGGACCGGGGCCAACGTCCTGACTTTC
TRBJ1-2	-	-	TRBV6-7	CASSLIGGTGGNYGYTF	TGTGCCAGCAGCCTGATCGGGGGGACCGGGGGGAACTATGGCTACACCTTC